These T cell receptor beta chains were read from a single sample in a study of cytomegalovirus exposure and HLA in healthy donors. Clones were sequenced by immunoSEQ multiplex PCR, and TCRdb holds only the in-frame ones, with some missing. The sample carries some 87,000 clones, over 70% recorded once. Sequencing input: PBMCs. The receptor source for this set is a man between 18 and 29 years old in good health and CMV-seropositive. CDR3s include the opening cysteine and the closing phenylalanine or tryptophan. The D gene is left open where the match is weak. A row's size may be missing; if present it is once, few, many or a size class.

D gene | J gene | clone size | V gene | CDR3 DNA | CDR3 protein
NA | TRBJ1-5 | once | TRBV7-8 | TGTGCCAGCAGCTTAAGACAGAACAATCAGCCCCAGCATTTT | CASSLRQNNQPQHF
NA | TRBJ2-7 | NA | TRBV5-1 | TGCGCCAGCAGCTTGGCCGGCCAGGGTTACGAGCAGTACTTC | CASSLAGQGYEQYF
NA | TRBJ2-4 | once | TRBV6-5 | TGTGCCAGCGGCCACATAGCCAAAAACATTCAGTACTTC | CASGHIAKNIQYF
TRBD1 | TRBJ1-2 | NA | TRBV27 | TGTGCCAGCAGTCAAGACAGGGCCTATGGCTACACCTTC | CASSQDRAYGYTF
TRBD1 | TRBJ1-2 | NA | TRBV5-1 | TGCGCCAGCAGCTCGGCCCCGGACAGGGGTAACTATGGCTACACCTTC | CASSSAPDRGNYGYTF
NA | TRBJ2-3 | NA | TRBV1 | TGCACCAGCAGCCATCCTAGCTGCAGCACAGATACGCAGTATTTT | CTSSHPSCSTDTQYF
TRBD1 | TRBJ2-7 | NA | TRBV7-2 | TGTGCCAGCAGCTTGACAGGGGGAGGAGGCGAGCAGTACTTC | CASSLTGGGGEQYF
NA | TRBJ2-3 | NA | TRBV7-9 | TGTGCCAGCAGGGACTCTACCACAGATACGCAGTATTTT | CASRDSTTDTQYF
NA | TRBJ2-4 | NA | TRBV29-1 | TGCAGCGTTGAAGTACTGAACAAAAACATTCAGTACTTC | CSVEVLNKNIQYF
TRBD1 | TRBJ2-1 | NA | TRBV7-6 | TGTGCCAGCAGCTTACTAGAGGACAGGGAGCAGTTCTTC | CASSLLEDREQFF
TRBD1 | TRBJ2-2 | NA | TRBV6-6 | TGTGCCAGCAGCCGTTTGACAGGGACCAACACCGGGGAGCTGTTTTTT | CASSRLTGTNTGELFF
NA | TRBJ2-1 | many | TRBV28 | TGTGCCAGCGTGAGAAACGCTCTGAGCTCCTACAATGAGCAGTTCTTC | CASVRNALSSYNEQFF
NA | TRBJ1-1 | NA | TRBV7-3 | TGTGCCAGCAGCTTCGAATCAGGGGCCACTGAAGCTTTCTTT | CASSFESGATEAFF
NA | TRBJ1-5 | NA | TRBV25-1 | TGTGCCAGCGGCGGGCAGGACGCTAATCAGCCCCAGCATTTT | CASGGQDANQPQHF
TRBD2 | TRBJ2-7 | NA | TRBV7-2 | TGTGCCAGCAGCATGGGACTAGCGGGAGAGACCTACGAGCAGTACTTC | CASSMGLAGETYEQYF
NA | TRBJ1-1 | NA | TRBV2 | TGTGCCAGCAGTGTGTCGGGGGATGACTTGAACACTGAAGCTTTCTTT | CASSVSGDDLNTEAFF
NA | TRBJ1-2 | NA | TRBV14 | TGTGCCAGCAGCCAAGGGACCCGGGGGTATGGCTACACCTTC | CASSQGTRGYGYTF
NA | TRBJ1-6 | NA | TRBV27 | TGTGCCATCCCAGGGATTTCAGGGTCACCCCTCCACTTT | CAIPGISGSPLHF
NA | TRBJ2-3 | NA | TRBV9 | TGTGCCAGCAGCCCGAGACTAGAAGCAGATACGCAGTATTTT | CASSPRLEADTQYF
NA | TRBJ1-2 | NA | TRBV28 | TGTGCCAGCAGTTTCGGCGCTCTAGAGTATGGCTACACCTTC | CASSFGALEYGYTF
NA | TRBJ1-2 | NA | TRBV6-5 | TGTGCCAGCAGCCCTACCTTTACAGGAGAACATGGCTACACCTTC | CASSPTFTGEHGYTF
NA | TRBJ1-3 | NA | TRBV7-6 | TGTGCCAGCAGACCTGGGACATACTCTGGAAACACCATATATTTT | CASRPGTYSGNTIYF
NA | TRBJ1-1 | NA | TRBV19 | TGTGCCAGTAGTCCCTATGGCGGGGGAGCTTTCTTT | CASSPYGGGAFF
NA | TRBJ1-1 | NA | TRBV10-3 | TGTGCCATCAGTGAGTCAAGAGGTCTGAACACTGAAGCTTTCTTT | CAISESRGLNTEAFF
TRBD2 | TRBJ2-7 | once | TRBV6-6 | TGTGCCAGCATTCCCACGACTAGCGGGGCTTACGAGCAGTACTTC | CASIPTTSGAYEQYF
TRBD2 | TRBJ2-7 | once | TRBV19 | TGTGCCAGTAAGGTGGGAAGACTAGCGGGGGAGCAGTACTTC | CASKVGRLAGEQYF
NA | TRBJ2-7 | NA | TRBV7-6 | TGTGCCAGCAGCTTAGCCCAATCCGGCGAGCAGTACTTC | CASSLAQSGEQYF
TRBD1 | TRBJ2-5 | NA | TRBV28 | TGTGCCAGCACCCCTATGACCGGGACAGGGGTAGGGACCTATATGGGCCTGGTCCAGTACTTC | CASTPMTGTGVGTYMGLVQYF
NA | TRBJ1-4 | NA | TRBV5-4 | TGTGCCAGCAGGATACGGCCGGGTGAAAAACTGTTTTTT | CASRIRPGEKLFF
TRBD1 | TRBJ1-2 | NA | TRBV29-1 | TGCAGCGGGACAGGGGAAGACGGCTACACCTTC | CSGTGEDGYTF
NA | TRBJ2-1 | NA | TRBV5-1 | TGCGCCAGCAGCTTCGGAACCAACCGAGGGAATGAGCAGTTCTTC | CASSFGTNRGNEQFF
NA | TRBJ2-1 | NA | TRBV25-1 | TGTGCCAGCAGTGAATGGGAGAATGAGCAGTTCTTC | CASSEWENEQFF
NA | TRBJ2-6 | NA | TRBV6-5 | TGTGCCAGCAGCCTAGCCTCTGGGGCCAACGTCCTGACTTTC | CASSLASGANVLTF
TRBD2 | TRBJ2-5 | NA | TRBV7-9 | TGTGCCAGCAGTCCGTCTAGCGGGCGGGCCCAAGAGACCCAGTACTTC | CASSPSSGRAQETQYF
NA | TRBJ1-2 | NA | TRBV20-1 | TGCAGTGCTAGATTGGCCTATGGCTACACCTTC | CSARLAYGYTF
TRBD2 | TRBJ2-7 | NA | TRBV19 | TGTGCCAGTAGTACCGGGACTAGCGGGAGAGAGCAGTACTTC | CASSTGTSGREQYF
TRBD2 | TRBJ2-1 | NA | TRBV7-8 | TGTGCCAGCAGGTCGGGGACTAGCGGCTACAATGAGCAGTTCTTC | CASRSGTSGYNEQFF
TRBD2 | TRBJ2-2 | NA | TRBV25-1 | TGTGCCAGCAGTGTGGGAGGGATTGGTCCCGGGGAGCTGTTTTTT | CASSVGGIGPGELFF
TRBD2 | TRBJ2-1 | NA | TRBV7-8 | TGTGCCAGCAGCTCGGCTAGCGGGATCTACAATGAGCAGTTCTTC | CASSSASGIYNEQFF
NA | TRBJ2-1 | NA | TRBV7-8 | TGTGCCAGCAGAGGAAGGGACAAGTACAATGAGCAGTTCTTC | CASRGRDKYNEQFF
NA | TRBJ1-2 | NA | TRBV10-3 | TGTGCCATCAGTGAGGAAGGAGGGATAGGGTATGGCTACACCTTC | CAISEEGGIGYGYTF
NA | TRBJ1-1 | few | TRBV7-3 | TGTGCCAGCAGCCCGACAGTGAACACTGAAGCTTTCTTT | CASSPTVNTEAFF
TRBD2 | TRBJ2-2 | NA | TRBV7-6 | TGTGCCAGCAGCTTATACTTGAGAACTAGCGGGGAAGGCACCGGGGAGCTGTTTTTT | CASSLYLRTSGEGTGELFF
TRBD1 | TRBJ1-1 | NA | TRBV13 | TGTGCCAGCAGCATTGGGACAGGGGTTGAAGCTTTCTTT | CASSIGTGVEAFF
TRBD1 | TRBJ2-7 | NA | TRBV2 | TGTGCCACCTTCAGGGGGACGCCCTACGAGCAGTACTTC | CATFRGTPYEQYF
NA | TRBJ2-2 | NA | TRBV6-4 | TGTGCCAGCAGTAAAGGGGTCGCCGGGGAGCTGTTTTTT | CASSKGVAGELFF
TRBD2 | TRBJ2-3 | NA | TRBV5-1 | TGCGCCAGCAGCTTGGAACTAGCGGGAGACACAGATACGCAGTATTTT | CASSLELAGDTDTQYF
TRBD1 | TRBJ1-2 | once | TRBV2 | TGTGCCAGCAGTGAAAATCAGGGGGGAGGCTACACCTTC | CASSENQGGGYTF
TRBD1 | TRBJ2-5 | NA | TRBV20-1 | TGCAGTGCGTACAGGGGGGAGACCCAGTACTTC | CSAYRGETQYF
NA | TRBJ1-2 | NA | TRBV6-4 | TGTGCCAGCAGTCCCGGGGTGCGGGGCTATGGCTACACCTTC | CASSPGVRGYGYTF
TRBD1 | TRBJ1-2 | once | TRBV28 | TGTGCCAGGGAGGACAGGCCGATCATTAATGGCTACACCTTC | CAREDRPIINGYTF
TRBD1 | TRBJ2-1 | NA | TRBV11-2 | TGTGCCAGCAGCTTTCGTCAATCCAGGGGGTACAATGAGCAGTTCTTC | CASSFRQSRGYNEQFF
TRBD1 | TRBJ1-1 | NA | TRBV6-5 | TGTGCCAGCAGTCACAGGGGTATGAACACTGAAGCTTTCTTT | CASSHRGMNTEAFF
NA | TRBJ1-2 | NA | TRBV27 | TGTGCCAGCAGTTATTCGGACTTCTATGGCTACACCTTC | CASSYSDFYGYTF